The entry below describes one T cell receptor beta chain. The sample originates from a study of blood T cell repertoires in COVID-19. Original processing methods: Reference gene primer amplification gave estimated nucleated cell counts. The data were produced by immunoSEQ multiplex PCR, yet TCRdb's version contains in-frame clones alone and is incomplete. V and J calls and clone size are those listed in that table; D and trimming were worked out from the DNA. The data contain 250,000 or so clones, approximately 86% of them singletons. This clonotype originated in a woman aged 55 to 70 with active or convalescent COVID-19. Sequenced input: peripheral blood.

The CDR3 is CASRRRLPADTEAFF. The CDR3 DNA is TGTGCCAGCAGGCGCCGTTTGCCAGCGGACACTGAAGCTTTCTTT. The V call is TRBV7-9, the J call TRBJ1-1; D is unresolved. CDR1 and CDR2 from the germline V gene are SEHNR and FQNEAQ (reference sequence). The CDR3 consists of 15 residues. V dropped 6 bases and J dropped 3 bases, with 17 bases sitting between them.